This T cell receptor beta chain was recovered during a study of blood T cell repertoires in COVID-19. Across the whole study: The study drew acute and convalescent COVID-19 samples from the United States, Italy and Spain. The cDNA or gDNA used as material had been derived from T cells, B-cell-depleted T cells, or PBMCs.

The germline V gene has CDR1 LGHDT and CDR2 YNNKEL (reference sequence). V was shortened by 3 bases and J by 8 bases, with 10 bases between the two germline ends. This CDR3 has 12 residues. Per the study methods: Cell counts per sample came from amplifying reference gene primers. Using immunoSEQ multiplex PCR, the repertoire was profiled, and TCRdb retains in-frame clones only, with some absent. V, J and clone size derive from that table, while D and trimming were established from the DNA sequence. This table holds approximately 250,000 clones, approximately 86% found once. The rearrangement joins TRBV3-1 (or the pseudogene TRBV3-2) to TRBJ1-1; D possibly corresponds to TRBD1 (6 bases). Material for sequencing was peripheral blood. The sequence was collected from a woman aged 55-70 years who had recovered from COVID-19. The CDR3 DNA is TGTGCCAGCAGCCAGATACAGGGCGAAGCTTTCTTT. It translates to CASSQIQGEAFF.